The present entry profiles one TCR beta chain with its context. These data originate in a study of blood T cell repertoires in COVID-19. Trimming pared 3 bases from V and 5 bases from J, leaving 6 bases between. Per the germline V gene, CDR1 is SGDLS and CDR2 is YYNGEE. The CDR3 runs to 12 residues. Authors' data handling: Reference gene primer amplification yielded estimated nucleated cell counts. Some clones are missing from TCRdb's copy, which holds only in-frame ones; the method was immunoSEQ multiplex PCR. V and J calls and clone size follow that table, whereas D and trimming were derived from the DNA. The sample shows approximately 530,000 clones, 85% to 90% of them seen only once. Patients at the Seattle site were enrolled during active infection and followed longitudinally.

This receptor was identified in a woman in her forties or fifties with COVID-19, enrolled during active disease. The chain joins TRBV9 to TRBJ1-5; no reliable D call. Sequencing input: peripheral blood. The CDR3 spells CASSAPYQPQHF. The DNA for the CDR3 is TGTGCCAGCAGCGCTCCCTATCAGCCCCAGCATTTT.